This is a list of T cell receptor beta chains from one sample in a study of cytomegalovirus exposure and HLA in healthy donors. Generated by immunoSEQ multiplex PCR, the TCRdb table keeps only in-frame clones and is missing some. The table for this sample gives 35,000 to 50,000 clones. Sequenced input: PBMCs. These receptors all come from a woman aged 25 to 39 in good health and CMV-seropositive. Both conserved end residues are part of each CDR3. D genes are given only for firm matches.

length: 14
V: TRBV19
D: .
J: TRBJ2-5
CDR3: CASSIGAIQETQYF

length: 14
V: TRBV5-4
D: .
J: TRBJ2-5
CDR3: CASSLEVAEETQYF

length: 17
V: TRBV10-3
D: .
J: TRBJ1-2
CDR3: CAISESNMGGPNYGYTF

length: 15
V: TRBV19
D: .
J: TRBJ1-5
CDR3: CASSMSRNSNQPQHF

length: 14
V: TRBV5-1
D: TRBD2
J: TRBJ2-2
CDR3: CASSLAGGAGELFF

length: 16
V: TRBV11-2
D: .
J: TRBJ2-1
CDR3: CASSRGGAGGIVEQFF

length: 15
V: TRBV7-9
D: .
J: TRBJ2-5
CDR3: CASSGPRGIEETQYF

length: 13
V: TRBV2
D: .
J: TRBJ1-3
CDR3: CASSGGAGNTIYF

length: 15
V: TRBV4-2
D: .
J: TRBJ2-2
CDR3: CASSQPTKNTGELFF

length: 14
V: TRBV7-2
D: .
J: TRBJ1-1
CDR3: CASSPRVGDTEAFF

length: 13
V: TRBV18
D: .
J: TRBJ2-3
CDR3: CASSPSGVDTQYF

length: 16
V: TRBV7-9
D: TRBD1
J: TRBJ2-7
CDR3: CASRITGDTSAYEQYF

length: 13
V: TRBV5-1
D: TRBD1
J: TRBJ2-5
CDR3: CASSRQGQETQYF

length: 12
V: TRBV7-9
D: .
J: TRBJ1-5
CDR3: CASSLGEGAQHF

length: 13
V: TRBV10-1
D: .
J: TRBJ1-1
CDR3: CASSPSRVGGAFF

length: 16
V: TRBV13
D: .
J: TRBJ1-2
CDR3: CASSRDGVSGFSGYTF

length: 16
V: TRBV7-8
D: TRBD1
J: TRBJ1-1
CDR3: CASSGSRDRGTAEAFF

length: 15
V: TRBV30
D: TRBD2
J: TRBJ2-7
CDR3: CAWSGAGEGTYEQYF

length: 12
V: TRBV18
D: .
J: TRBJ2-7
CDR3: CASSPVSYEQYF

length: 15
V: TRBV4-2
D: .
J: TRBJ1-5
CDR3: CASSQDMGRGQPQHF

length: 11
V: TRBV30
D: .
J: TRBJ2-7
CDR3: CAWTENYEQYF

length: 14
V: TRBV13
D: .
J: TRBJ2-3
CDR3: CASSLGGGSDTQYF

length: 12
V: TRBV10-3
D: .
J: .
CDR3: CAISPRDYEQYF

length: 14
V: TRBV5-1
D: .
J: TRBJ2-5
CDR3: CASSLERVEETQYF

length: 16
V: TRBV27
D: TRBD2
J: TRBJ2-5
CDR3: CASSLSLAGEQETQYF

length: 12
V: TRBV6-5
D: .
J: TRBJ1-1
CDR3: CASRNYQGRAFF

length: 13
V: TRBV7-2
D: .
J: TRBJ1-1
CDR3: CASSLVLTTEAFF

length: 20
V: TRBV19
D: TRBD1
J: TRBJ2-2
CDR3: CASSIRVQGVPTANTGELFF

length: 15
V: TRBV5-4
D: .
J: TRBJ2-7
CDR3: CASSQSGGSGYEQYF

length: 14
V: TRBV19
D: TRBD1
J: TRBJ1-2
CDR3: CASSKRTGYGGYTF

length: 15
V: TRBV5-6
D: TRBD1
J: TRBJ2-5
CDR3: CASSPGGTGVETQYF

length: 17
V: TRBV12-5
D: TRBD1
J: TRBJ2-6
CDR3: CASGWDRGGSGANVLTF

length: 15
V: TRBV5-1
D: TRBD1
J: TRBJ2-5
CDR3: CASSQGQGGQETQYF

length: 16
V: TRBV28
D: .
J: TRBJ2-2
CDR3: CASTAPVGGYTGELFF

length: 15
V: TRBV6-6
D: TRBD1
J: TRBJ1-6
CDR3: CASSQGSGGNSPLHF

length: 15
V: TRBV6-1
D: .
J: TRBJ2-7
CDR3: CASSEWDTPIYEQYF

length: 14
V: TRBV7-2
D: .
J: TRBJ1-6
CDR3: CASSGRTGNSPLHF

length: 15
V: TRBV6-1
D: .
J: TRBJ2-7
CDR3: CASSRTARPTYEQYF

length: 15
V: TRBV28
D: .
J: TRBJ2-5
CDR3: CASSLSGGPQETQYF

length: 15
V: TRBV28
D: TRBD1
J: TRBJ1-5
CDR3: CASSLRQGRNQPQHF

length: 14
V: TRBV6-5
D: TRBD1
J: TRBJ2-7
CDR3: CASSYTGTVPEQYF

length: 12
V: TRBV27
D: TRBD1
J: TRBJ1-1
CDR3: CASSRQGTEAFF

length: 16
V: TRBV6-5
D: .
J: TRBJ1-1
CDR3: CASSYSSAAPHTEAFF

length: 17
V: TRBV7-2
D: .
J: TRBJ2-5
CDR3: CASSLGVRGDSKETQYF

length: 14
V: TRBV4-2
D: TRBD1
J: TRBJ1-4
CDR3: CASSQQGDEEKLFF

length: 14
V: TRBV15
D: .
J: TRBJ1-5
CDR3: CATSRDRSNQPQHF

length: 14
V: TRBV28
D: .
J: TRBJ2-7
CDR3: CASSFQGTNYEQYF

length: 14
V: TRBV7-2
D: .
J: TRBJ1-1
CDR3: CASSLGTMNTEAFF

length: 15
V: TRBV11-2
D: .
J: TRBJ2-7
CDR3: CASSTSRGISYEQYF

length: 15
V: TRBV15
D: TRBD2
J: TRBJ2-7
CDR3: CATSLWGGSSYEQYF

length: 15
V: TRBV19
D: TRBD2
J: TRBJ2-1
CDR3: CASSIGAGGTGEQFF

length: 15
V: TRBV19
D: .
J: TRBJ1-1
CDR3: CASSKALKGDTEAFF

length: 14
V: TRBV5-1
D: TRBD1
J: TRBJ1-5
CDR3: CASSLYAGGLPQHF

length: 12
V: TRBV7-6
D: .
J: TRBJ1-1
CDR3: CASSPLGSEAFF

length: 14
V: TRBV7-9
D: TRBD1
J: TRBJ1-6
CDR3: CASSPPAGGSPLHF

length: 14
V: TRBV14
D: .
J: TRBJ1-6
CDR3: CASSQAGAGSPLHF

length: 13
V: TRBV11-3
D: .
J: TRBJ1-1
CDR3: CASSLHRDTEAFF

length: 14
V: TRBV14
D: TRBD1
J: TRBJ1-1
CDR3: CASSLGQGNTEAFF

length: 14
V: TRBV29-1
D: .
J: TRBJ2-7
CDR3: CSIQTRGGSYEQYF

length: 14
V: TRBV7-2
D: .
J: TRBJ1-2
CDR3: CASSLGQRAGGYTF